Here is one T cell receptor beta chain with its context. No antigen is known for it. The data were produced by immunoSEQ multiplex PCR, yet TCRdb's version contains in-frame clones alone and is incomplete. Of tens of thousands of clones in the sample, about 80% were seen once. The sample belongs to a study of PD-L1 blockade in urothelial cancer. Study in general: As for prior chemotherapy regimens, patients had received 0 to 3.

Study-level results: Below-median pretreatment blood TCR clonality was a predictor of better survival.

Per the germline V gene, CDR1 is MNHEY and CDR2 is SVGAGI. V lost 6 bases to trimming and J lost 5 bases, with 4 bases between them. The CDR3 covers 11 residues. The chain has TRBV6-5 and TRBJ2-2; D gene ambiguous. Sequenced material: PBMCs, taken around atezolizumab (anti-PD-L1) treatment. This receptor was taken from a man in his 70s with urothelial cancer. The CDR3 DNA reads TGTGCCAGCAGACTTACCGGGGAGCTGTTTTTT. It yields the protein CASRLTGELFF.